The present T cell receptor beta chain was sequenced within a study of blood T cell repertoires in COVID-19. In the study overall: The cDNA or gDNA used as material had been derived from T cells, B-cell-depleted T cells, or PBMCs.

Original processing methods: Estimated nucleated cell counts came from reference gene primer amplification. This table comes from immunoSEQ multiplex PCR, and its TCRdb copy is limited to in-frame clones, with some not included. The D gene and trimming were derived from the DNA, and the V and J assignments and clone size from that table. This repertoire shows about 250,000 clones, around four fifths found once; its top ten account for 4% to 4.5%. CDR3 size: 12 residues. The V and J ends lost 2 bases and 5 bases respectively, with 7 bases between them. This TCR was sampled from a woman aged 35 to 49 with active or convalescent COVID-19. The chain uses TRBV12-3 or TRBV12-4 and TRBJ2-7; unclear D gene. Specimen: peripheral blood. CDR3 region: CASSLFSHEQYF. CDR3 nucleotides: TGTGCCAGCAGTTTATTTAGTCACGAGCAGTACTTC.